The present T cell receptor beta chain was sequenced within a study of cytomegalovirus exposure and HLA in healthy donors. Study results and limitations: Based on reports, TCR beta sequences accurately predicted HLA-A and HLA-B alleles for most subjects.

From germline, CDR1 is SGHNT and CDR2 YYREEE (reference sequence). This CDR3 is 13 amino acids long. The germline V and J ends were trimmed by 4 bases and 5 bases, with 12 bases remaining between them. The PCR was carried out with 60 Vbeta primers and 13 Jbeta primers. Sequencing used immunoSEQ multiplex PCR; TCRdb keeps in-frame clones, though not all of them. The sample includes roughly 86,000 clones, around three fifths seen only once; the top ten take 3.9%. This clone was seen just once. Its antigen remains unidentified. The sequencing sample was made of PBMCs. The chain employs TRBV5-4 and TRBJ2-5; the D gene is possibly TRBD1 (6 bases). The TCR comes from a man aged 25-40 years in good health and CMV-seronegative. The chain's CDR3 is CASSGSRGETQYF. DNA of the CDR3: TGTGCCAGCAGCGGAAGCAGGGGTGAGACCCAGTACTTC.